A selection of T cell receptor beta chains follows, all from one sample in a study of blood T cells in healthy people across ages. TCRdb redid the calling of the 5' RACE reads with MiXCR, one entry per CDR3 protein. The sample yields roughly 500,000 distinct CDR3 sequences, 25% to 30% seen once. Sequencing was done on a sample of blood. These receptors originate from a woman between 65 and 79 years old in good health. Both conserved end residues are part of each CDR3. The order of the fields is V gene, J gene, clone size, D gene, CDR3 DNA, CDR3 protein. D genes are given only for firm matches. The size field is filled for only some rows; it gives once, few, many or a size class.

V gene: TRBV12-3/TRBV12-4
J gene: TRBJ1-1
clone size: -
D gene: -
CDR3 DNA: TGTGCCAGCAGACCTGGACCCGGGGGGACTGAAGCTTTCTTT
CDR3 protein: CASRPGPGGTEAFF

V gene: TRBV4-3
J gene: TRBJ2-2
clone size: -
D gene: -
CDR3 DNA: TGCGCCAGCAGCCCGGGGAGGAGAATCGGGGAGCTGTTTTTT
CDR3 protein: CASSPGRRIGELFF

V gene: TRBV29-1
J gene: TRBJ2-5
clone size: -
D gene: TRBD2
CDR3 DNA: TGCAGCCCTGGGAGGGGCTGGATTCAAGAGACCCAGTACTTC
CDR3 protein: CSPGRGWIQETQYF

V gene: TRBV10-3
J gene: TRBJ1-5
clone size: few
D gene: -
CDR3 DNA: TGTGCCAGCCAGGGGAGCAGCAATCAGCCCCAGCATTTT
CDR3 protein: CASQGSSNQPQHF

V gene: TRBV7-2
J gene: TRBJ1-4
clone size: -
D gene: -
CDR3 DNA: TGTGCCAGCAGCCGAGGGCCTCGCGAGGAAAAACTGTTTTTT
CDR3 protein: CASSRGPREEKLFF

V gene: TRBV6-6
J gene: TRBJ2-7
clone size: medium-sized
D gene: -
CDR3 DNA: TGTGCCAGCACCGGCGGCTCCTACGAGCAGTACTTC
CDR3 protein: CASTGGSYEQYF

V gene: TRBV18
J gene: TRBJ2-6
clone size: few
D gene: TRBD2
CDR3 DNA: TGTGCCAGCTCACCACTTGAACTAGCGGGGTCCTCTGGGGCCAACGTCCTGACTTTC
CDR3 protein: CASSPLELAGSSGANVLTF

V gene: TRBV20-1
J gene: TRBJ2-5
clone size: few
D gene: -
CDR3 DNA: TGCAGTGCCTCCCCCGTTCCCCCAGGAGGCCAAGAGACCCAGTACTTC
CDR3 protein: CSASPVPPGGQETQYF

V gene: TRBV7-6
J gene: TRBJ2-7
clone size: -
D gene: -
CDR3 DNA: TGTGCCAGCAGCTCAGGACCCACGACCTACGAGCAGTACTTC
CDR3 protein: CASSSGPTTYEQYF

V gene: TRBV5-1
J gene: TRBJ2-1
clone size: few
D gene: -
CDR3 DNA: TGCGCCAGCGCGTTGCTGACAGGAATCTACAATGAGCAGTTCTTC
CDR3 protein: CASALLTGIYNEQFF

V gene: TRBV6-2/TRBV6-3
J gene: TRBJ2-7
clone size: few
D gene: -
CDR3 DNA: TGTGCCAGCAGTCAACCCGGAAGCGCGAATTACGAGCAGTACTTC
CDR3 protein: CASSQPGSANYEQYF

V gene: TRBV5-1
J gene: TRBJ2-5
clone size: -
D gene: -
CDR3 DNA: TGCGCCAGCAGCTCGGAGATGGGGGTAGAGACCCAGTACTTC
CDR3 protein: CASSSEMGVETQYF

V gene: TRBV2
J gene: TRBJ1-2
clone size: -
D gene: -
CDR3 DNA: TGTGCCAGCAGTTCCGACAGAAGATTTTATGGCTACACCTTC
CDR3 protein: CASSSDRRFYGYTF

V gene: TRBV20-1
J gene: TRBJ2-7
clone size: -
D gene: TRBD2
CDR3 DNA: TGCAGTGCTCTTGCGCTAGCGGGGTCATCCTACGAGCAGTACTTC
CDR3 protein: CSALALAGSSYEQYF

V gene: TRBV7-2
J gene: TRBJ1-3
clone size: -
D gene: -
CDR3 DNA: TGTGCCAGCAGCTTCCCCAGAATTGGAAACACCATATATTTT
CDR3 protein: CASSFPRIGNTIYF

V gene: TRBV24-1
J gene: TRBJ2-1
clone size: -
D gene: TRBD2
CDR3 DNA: TGTGCCATCAGTGATTTGTCTAGCGGGAGTGCCAGCGGCAGCTACAATGAGCAGTTCTTC
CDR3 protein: CAISDLSSGSASGSYNEQFF

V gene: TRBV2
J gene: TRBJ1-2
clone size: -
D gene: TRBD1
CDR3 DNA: TGTGCCGGCAGTGAGGACAGGGGGGACTACACCTTC
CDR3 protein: CAGSEDRGDYTF

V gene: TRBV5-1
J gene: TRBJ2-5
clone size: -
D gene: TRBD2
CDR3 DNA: TGCGCCAGCAGCTTGGGCCAGCGGGGCTGGATAGAGACCCAGTACTTC
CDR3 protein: CASSLGQRGWIETQYF

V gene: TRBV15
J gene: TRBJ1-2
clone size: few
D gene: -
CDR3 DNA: TGTGCCACCAGCAACTTAGGGGGGTACGGCTACACCTTC
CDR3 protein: CATSNLGGYGYTF

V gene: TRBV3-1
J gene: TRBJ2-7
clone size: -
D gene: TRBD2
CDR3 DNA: TGTGCCAGCAGAGGAACTAGCGGCGAGCAGTGCTTC
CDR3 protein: CASRGTSGEQCF

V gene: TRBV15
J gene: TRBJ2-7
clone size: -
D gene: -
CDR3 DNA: TGTGCCACCAGCAGAGATTCTTTTTACGAGCAGTACTTC
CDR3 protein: CATSRDSFYEQYF

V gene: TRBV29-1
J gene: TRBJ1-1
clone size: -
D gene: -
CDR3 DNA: TGCAGCGTCGAAGATTGGTCCCCCGGGACTGAAGCTTTCTTT
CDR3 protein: CSVEDWSPGTEAFF

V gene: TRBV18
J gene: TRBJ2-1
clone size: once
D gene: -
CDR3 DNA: TGTGCCAGCTCACCACTTAACAGGACTTACAATGAGCAGTTCTTC
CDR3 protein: CASSPLNRTYNEQFF

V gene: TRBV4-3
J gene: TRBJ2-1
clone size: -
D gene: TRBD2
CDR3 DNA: TGCGCCAGCAGCCATGGGGGTAGCGGGAGGCTGCTCGAGCAGTTCTTC
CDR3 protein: CASSHGGSGRLLEQFF

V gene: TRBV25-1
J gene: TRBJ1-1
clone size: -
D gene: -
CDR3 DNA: TGTGCCAGCAGAAAGACGGGAGGGGATGAAGCTTTCTTT
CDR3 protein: CASRKTGGDEAFF

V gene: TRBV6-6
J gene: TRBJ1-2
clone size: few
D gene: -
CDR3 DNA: TGTGCCAGCAGCTTACTCAGGGCGCAAGCCCGTAGGGGCTATGGCTACACCTTC
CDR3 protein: CASSLLRAQARRGYGYTF

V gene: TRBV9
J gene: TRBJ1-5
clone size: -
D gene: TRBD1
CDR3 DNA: TGTGCCAGCAGCGTAGGAGGGACAGGGGGGTCCCAGCCCCAGCATTTT
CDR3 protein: CASSVGGTGGSQPQHF

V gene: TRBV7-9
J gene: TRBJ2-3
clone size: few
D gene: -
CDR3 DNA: TGTGCCAGCAGCTTGGAGATCCGAGGCACGCAGTATTTT
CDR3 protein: CASSLEIRGTQYF

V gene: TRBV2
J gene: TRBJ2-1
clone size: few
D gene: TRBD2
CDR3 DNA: TGTGCCAGCAGTGCTAGCGGGGTTCGCAATGAGCAGTTCTTC
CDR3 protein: CASSASGVRNEQFF

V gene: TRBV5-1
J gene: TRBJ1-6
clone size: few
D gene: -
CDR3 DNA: TGCGCCAGCAGCCGAATAGGGGGGGCCTATAATTCACCCCTCCACTTT
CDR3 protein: CASSRIGGAYNSPLHF

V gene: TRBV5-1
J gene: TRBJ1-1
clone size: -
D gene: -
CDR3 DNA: TGCGCCAGCAGCTTGATAGACACCAACACTGAAGCTTTCTTT
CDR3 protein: CASSLIDTNTEAFF

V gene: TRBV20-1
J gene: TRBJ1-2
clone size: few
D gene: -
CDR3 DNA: TGCAGTGCTAGAGATTCGAGAACAGGGTTTGGCTACACCTTC
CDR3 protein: CSARDSRTGFGYTF

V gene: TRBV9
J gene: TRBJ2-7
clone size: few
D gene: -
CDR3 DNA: TGTGCCAGCAGCGTGGGCGGCCTCTCCTACGAGCAGTACTTC
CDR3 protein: CASSVGGLSYEQYF

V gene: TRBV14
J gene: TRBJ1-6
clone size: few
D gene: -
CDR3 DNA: TGTGCCAGCAGCCAATGGACAGATAATTCACCCCTCCACTTT
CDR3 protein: CASSQWTDNSPLHF

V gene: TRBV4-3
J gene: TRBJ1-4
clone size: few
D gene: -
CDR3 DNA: TGCGCCAGCAGCCCCAGTCGAGGGTCGGGGGAAAAACTGTTTTTT
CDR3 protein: CASSPSRGSGEKLFF

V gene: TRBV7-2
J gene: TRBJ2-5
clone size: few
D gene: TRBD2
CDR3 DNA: TGTGCCAGCAGTTCCTCTCTAGCGGGGGGAGAGACCCAGTACTTC
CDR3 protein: CASSSSLAGGETQYF

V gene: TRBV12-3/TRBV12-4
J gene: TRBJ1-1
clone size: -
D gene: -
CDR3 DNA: TGTGCCAGCAGTTTAGGCAGGTGGGGGAACACTGAAGCTTTCTTT
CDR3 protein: CASSLGRWGNTEAFF

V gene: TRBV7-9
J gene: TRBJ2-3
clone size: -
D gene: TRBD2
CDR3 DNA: TGTGCCAGCAGCGTTACTTCCGGGACTACCACAGATACGCAGTATTTT
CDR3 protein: CASSVTSGTTTDTQYF

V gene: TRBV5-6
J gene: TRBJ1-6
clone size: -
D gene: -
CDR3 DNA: TGTGCCAGCAGACCCGGAGGGGTCGGTTCACCCCTCCACTTT
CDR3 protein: CASRPGGVGSPLHF

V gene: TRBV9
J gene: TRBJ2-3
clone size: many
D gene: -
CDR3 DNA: TGTGCCAGCAGCGTGGGTGGGAGCACAGATACGCAGTATTTT
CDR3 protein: CASSVGGSTDTQYF

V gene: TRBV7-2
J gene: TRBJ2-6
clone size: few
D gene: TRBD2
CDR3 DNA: TGTGCCAGCGGTCCGGGGGGAACTGGGGCCAACGTCCTGACTTTC
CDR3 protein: CASGPGGTGANVLTF

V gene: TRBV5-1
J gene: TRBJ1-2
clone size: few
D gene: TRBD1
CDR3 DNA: TGCGCCAGCACTCCGGGACAGGGAAGGAACTATGGCTACACCTTC
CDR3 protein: CASTPGQGRNYGYTF

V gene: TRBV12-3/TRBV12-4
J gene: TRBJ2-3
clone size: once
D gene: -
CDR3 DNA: TGTGCCAGCAGTTTAGGCGGACGACGCACAGATGCGCAGTATTTT
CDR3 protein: CASSLGGRRTDAQYF

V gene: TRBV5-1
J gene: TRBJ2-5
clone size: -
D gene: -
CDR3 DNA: TGCGCCAGCAGCCTCTCGACAGGAAACCAAGAGACCCAGTACTTC
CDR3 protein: CASSLSTGNQETQYF

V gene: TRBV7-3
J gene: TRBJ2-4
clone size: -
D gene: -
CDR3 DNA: TGTGCCAGCAGCAACGAATACAGGGTGGGGTTGATAAACATTCAGTACTTC
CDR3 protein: CASSNEYRVGLINIQYF

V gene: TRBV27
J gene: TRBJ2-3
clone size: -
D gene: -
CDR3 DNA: TGTGCCAGCTGGGGCCCTTACAGGGATACGCAGTATTTT
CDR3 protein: CASWGPYRDTQYF

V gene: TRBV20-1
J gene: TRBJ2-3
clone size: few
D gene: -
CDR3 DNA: TGCAGTGCTAGACTCGGCCTCCCTAGCACAGATACGCAGTATTTT
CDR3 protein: CSARLGLPSTDTQYF

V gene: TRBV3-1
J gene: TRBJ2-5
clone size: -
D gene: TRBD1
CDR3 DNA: TGTGCCAGCAGCCAACTCCGGGACAGGGGTAGAGAGACCCAGTACTTC
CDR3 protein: CASSQLRDRGRETQYF

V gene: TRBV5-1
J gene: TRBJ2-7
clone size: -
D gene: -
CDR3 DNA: TGCGCCAGCAGCTTGGAAGCGGCTAGCGCCACCTACGAGCAGTACTTC
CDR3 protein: CASSLEAASATYEQYF

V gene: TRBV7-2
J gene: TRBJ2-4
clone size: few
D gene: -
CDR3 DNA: TGTGCCAGCAGCTTTGCACTAGCCAAAAACATTCAGTACTTC
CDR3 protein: CASSFALAKNIQYF

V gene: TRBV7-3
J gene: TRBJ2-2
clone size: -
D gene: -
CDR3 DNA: TGTGCCAGCAGCCCCCAGTCGAGCGCCGGGGAGCTGTTTTTT
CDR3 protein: CASSPQSSAGELFF